The 20 T cell receptor beta chains below all came from one sample that was sequenced in a study of shared clonotypes between healthy human individuals. Some clones are missing from TCRdb's copy, which holds only in-frame ones; the method was immunoSEQ multiplex PCR. The repertoire holds roughly 2 million clones, with 90% to 97% as singletons. Sequenced material: naive CD4+ T cells sorted from blood. Stated subset: CD45RA+ positively selected. The receptors here all came from a man aged 18 to 30 in good health.

For this clone: Distinct nucleotide sequences in the sample also encode this CDR3. J is TRBJ1-3 and V is TRBV18; 8 bases match TRBD1. The J segment lost 0 bases and the V segment lost 2 bases, leaving 3 bases of the junction unmatched. Per germline, CDR1 KGHSH and CDR2 LQKENI. The CDR3 extends over 16 amino acids. The CDR3 is CASSPITGGSGNTIYF. In nucleotides, the CDR3 is TGTGCCAGCTCACCAATTACAGGGGGCTCTGGAAACACCATATATTTT.

This clone has more than one count but fewer than ten. The chain is built from TRBV19 and TRBJ2-7; D is unclear. This CDR3 has 13 residues. In germline, CDR1 is LNHDA, CDR2 SQIVND (reference sequence). V was shortened by 3 bases and J by 3 bases, with 9 bases between the two germline ends. DNA for the CDR3: TGTGCCAGTAGTATCGCCCGGTACTACGAGCAGTACTTC. This translates into CASSIARYYEQYF.

V gene TRBV30 combines with J gene TRBJ2-7; 7 nucleotides agree with TRBD1. Unmatched junction bases numbered 13, after V lost 3 bases and J lost 2 bases. Germline V CDR1 and CDR2: GTSNPN, SVGIG (reference sequence). The CDR3 contains 16 residues. In nucleotides, the CDR3 is TGTGCCTGGAGCGAGCCCCGAGGCAGGGGGACCTACGAGCAGTACTTC. Protein: CAWSEPRGRGTYEQYF.

CDR3 region: CAWSVYGNQPQHF. CDR3 DNA: TGTGCCTGGAGTGTGTATGGCAATCAGCCCCAGCATTTT. The J gene is TRBJ1-5, the V gene TRBV30; D remains ambiguous. Germline lookup yields CDR1 GTSNPN and CDR2 SVGIG (reference sequence). This CDR3 region has 13 residues. The V end lost 0 bases, the J end lost 2 bases, and 5 bases lay between the germline ends.

This clone was observed once. V and J are TRBV15 and TRBJ1-2; 7 bases match TRBD1. The CDR3 sequence is 16 residues long. The V gene end was trimmed by 0 bases and the J gene end by 5 bases; junction bases not matched to a gene: 9. Germline loops: CDR1 LNHNV, CDR2 YYDKDF (reference sequence). In DNA, the CDR3 is TGTGCCACCAGCAGAGATTATGCAGGGGGGAATTATGGCTACACCTTC. It codes for CATSRDYAGGNYGYTF.

The rearrangement links TRBV5-4 to TRBJ2-7, with 10 bases lining up with TRBD2. CDR3 size: 15 residues. The V and J ends lost 4 bases and 2 bases, in that order; junction bases with no gene match: 6. Germline CDR1 SGHNT, CDR2 YYREEE (reference sequence). The DNA of the CDR3 is TGTGCCAGCAGCGCCGGGACTAGCGACCCCTACGAGCAGTACTTC. It codes for CASSAGTSDPYEQYF.

The table lists this clone with a count of one. Other nucleotide sequences in the sample specify the same CDR3. The chain links TRBV19 to TRBJ1-5, with D uncertain. The CDR3 consists of 14 residues. The germline V gene encodes CDR1 LNHDA and CDR2 SQIVND (reference sequence). V was pared by 7 bases and J by 0 bases, with 10 bases between. The CDR3, as DNA: TGTGCCAGTACCGGACGGGATAGCAATCAGCCCCAGCATTTT. Translation: CASTGRDSNQPQHF. Variable domain in full (rest from reference TRBV19 and TRBJ1-5): DGGITQSPKYLFRKEGQNVTLSCEQNLNHDAMYWYRQDPGQGLRLIYYSQIVNDFQKGDIAEGYSVSREKKESFPLTVTSAQKNPTAFYLCASTGRDSNQPQHFGDGTRLSIL.

This chain joins TRBV7-6 and TRBJ2-5, with TRBD1 matching 9 bases. Germline CDR1 and CDR2: SGHVS and FNYEAQ. The CDR3 loop spans 16 amino acids. V lost 1 base and J lost 9; bases outside the gene matches: 12. The chain's CDR3 is CASSLGSDRGEEAQYF. DNA for the CDR3: TGTGCCAGCAGCTTAGGATCGGACAGGGGAGAAGAAGCCCAGTACTTC.

The chain uses TRBV6-5 and TRBJ1-2, with a weak D call TRBD1 (5 bases). CDR1 is MNHEY, CDR2 SVGAGI, per germline. The CDR3 spans 11 residues. With 7 bases removed from V and 7 bases from J, the gap between germline ends came to 10 bases. The CDR3 region has the DNA TGTGCCAGCACCGGCGGGGGTGGCTACACCTTC. It is translated as CASTGGGGYTF.

The chain combines TRBV4-3 with TRBJ1-2; 9 nucleotides align to TRBD1. V shed 0 bases and J 6 bases; nucleotides not matched to a gene: 8. The CDR3 consists of 16 residues. CDR1 is LGHNA and CDR2 is YSLEER in the germline V gene. CDR3 residues: CASSQDGTGLVDGYTF. CDR3 bases: TGCGCCAGCAGCCAAGACGGGACAGGGCTAGTGGATGGCTACACCTTC.

The V gene is TRBV7-2, the J gene TRBJ2-7, with D perhaps matching TRBD2 (6 bases). Trimming shortened V by 6 bases and J by 3 bases, and 12 bases separated the two germline ends. This CDR3 has 13 amino acids. Germline V gives CDR1 SGHTA, CDR2 FQGNSA. The CDR3 loop reads CASRGGSVYEQYF. The CDR3 nucleotides are TGTGCCAGCAGGGGGGGTAGCGTCTACGAGCAGTACTTC.

The chain joins TRBV10-2 to TRBJ2-3; the match to TRBD2 covers 7 bases. After removal of 6 bases from V and 6 bases from J, the junction contained 0 bases not matched to a gene. The CDR3 consists of 11 residues. Looked up from germline, CDR1 is WSHSY and CDR2 is SAAADI. The chain's CDR3 is CASRLADTQYF. The CDR3 DNA follows: TGCGCCAGCAGACTAGCGGATACGCAGTATTTT.

About this clone: Other nucleotide sequences from this sample produce the same CDR3. CDR3 nucleotides: TGTGCCAGCTCACTGTCGACAGGGTCCACAGATACGCAGTATTTT. Its protein product is CASSLSTGSTDTQYF. The chain joins TRBV18 to TRBJ2-3; 7 positions agree with TRBD1. Trimming cost V 4 bases and J 2 bases; bases outside gene matches: 6. CDR3 length equals 15 residues. The V gene's germline CDR1 is KGHSH and CDR2 LQKENI.

V and J are TRBV10-3 and TRBJ2-5; TRBD1 is a possible D gene (6 bases). The germline gives CDR1 ENHRY, CDR2 SYGVKD. V was trimmed by 5 bases and J by 4 bases, leaving 11 bases between them. CDR3 length equals 13 residues. In nucleotides, the CDR3 is TGTGCCATCAGTAGGGACACGGGAGAGACCCAGTACTTC. This encodes CAISRDTGETQYF.

Concerning this clone: One base away lies a much larger clone, so this may be a sequencing read error. The genes are TRBV7-9 and TRBJ2-5, with TRBD2 as a possible D gene (6 bases). The CDR3 runs 11 residues. The germline CDR1 and CDR2 sequences are SEHNR and FQNEAQ (reference sequence). Trimming took 1 base from V and 9 from J, leaving 6 bases between them. CDR3 nucleotide sequence: TGTGCCAGCAGCTTAGGGGAGGCCCAGTACTTC. The encoded protein is CASSLGEAQYF.

About this clone itself: The sample carries other DNA sequences with the same CDR3. The chain employs TRBV28 and TRBJ1-5; 10 bases are a match to TRBD1. The CDR3 extends over 15 amino acids. Germline assignment: CDR1 MDHEN and CDR2 SYDVKM. V was clipped by 6 bases and J by 1 base; unmatched bases: 3. The CDR3 DNA reads TGTGCCAGCAGGAGGACAGGGGGGAGCAATCAGCCCCAGCATTTT. This encodes CASRRTGGSNQPQHF.

This chain links TRBV6-5 with TRBJ2-7; 9 nucleotides agree with TRBD1. There are 14 residues in the CDR3. After removal of 7 bases from V and 3 bases from J, the junction contained 7 bases not matched to a gene. Germline CDR1 and CDR2: MNHEY and SVGAGI. CDR3 sequence (DNA): TGTGCCAGCATGAACTACAGGGGGCGCTACGAGCAGTACTTC. Protein sequence: CASMNYRGRYEQYF.

V gene TRBV6-5 combines with J gene TRBJ1-1, with 8 positions matching TRBD1. The V and J ends lost 7 bases and 4 bases, in that order; junction bases with no gene match: 5. Germline-derived CDR1 and CDR2 are MNHEY and SVGAGI. The CDR3 consists of 13 residues. As DNA, the CDR3 is TGTGCCAGCACTACAGGGGGACGCACTGAAGCTTTCTTT. Its translation is CASTTGGRTEAFF.

This sequence joins TRBV18 and TRBJ2-3, with TRBD2 matching over 13 bases. This CDR3 has 16 amino acids. Looked up from germline, CDR1 is KGHSH and CDR2 is LQKENI. The V segment lost 0 bases and the J segment 4 bases; nucleotides outside the gene matches: 1. CDR3 DNA: TGTGCCAGCTCACCACCGACTAGCGGGAGGTCAGATACGCAGTATTTT. It yields the protein CASSPPTSGRSDTQYF.

The CDR3 region has the DNA TGTGCCAGCAGTCCCGGGACAGGGGTATTGGACACTGAAGCTTTCTTT. This translates into CASSPGTGVLDTEAFF. The V gene is TRBV6-6, the J gene TRBJ1-1, with TRBD1 matching 10 bases. The CDR3 is 16 amino acids. V shed 5 bases and J 3 bases; nucleotides not matched to a gene: 9. Germline V lookup: CDR1 MNHNY, CDR2 SVGAGI (reference sequence).